The 30 T cell receptor beta chains below all came from one sample that was sequenced in a study of cytomegalovirus exposure and HLA in healthy donors. Primers included in the PCR were 60 Vbeta and 13 Jbeta primers. Using immunoSEQ multiplex PCR, the repertoire was profiled, and TCRdb retains in-frame clones only, with some absent. The sample shows 200,000 to 250,000 clones, around 89% of them seen only once. The specimen sequenced was PBMCs. All receptors derive from a woman between 18 and 29 years old in good health and CMV-seronegative.

V and J are TRBV4-2 and TRBJ2-3; 10 bases are shared with TRBD2. This CDR3 comprises 16 residues. The junction had 7 bases not matched to a gene; V was cut back by 0 bases and J by 7 bases. The V gene's germline CDR1 is LGHNA and CDR2 YNFKEQ. DNA for the CDR3: TGTGCCAGCAGCCAAGATCCTAGCGGGAGTGGGAATACGCAGTATTTT. Residues: CASSQDPSGSGNTQYF.

The V call is TRBV6-1, the J call TRBJ2-1, with 16 bases that match TRBD2. Unmatched junction bases numbered 13, after V lost 4 bases and J lost 4 bases. Per the germline V gene, CDR1 is MNHNS and CDR2 is SASEGT. CDR3 size: 20 residues. CDR3 DNA: TGTGCCAGCAGTGCCTTAGGGACTAGCGGGGGGGTTAGAGTATACAATGAGCAGTTCTTC. Translating it yields CASSALGTSGGVRVYNEQFF.

The rearrangement uses TRBV2 and TRBJ2-7; the match to TRBD2 covers 11 bases. J gave up 4 bases and V 6 bases, and 5 bases lay outside the gene matches. Germline-derived CDR1 and CDR2 are SNHLY and FYNNEI. The CDR3 has 14 residues. Here the CDR3 DNA reads TGTGCCAGCAGACCCGGGACTAGCGGATACGAGCAGTACTTC. Its translation: CASRPGTSGYEQYF.

The V and J genes are TRBV25-1 and TRBJ2-3; 10 bases fit TRBD2. J was trimmed by 2 bases and V by 1 base; bases with no gene match: 9. The CDR3 covers 18 residues. CDR1 and CDR2 from the germline V gene are MGHDK and SYGVNS. DNA for the CDR3: TGTGCCAGCAGTGAATCGGGTTGGAGCGGGGGGGCCACAGATACGCAGTATTTT. It translates to CASSESGWSGGATDTQYF.

J is TRBJ2-7 and V is TRBV4-2; 14 nucleotides align to TRBD2. The V gene's germline CDR1 is LGHNA and CDR2 YNFKEQ. V lost 2 bases to trimming and J lost 10 bases; unmatched junction nucleotides: 10. The CDR3 spans 16 residues. The CDR3 loop is CASSQPGTSGRNEQYF. The CDR3 DNA follows: TGTGCCAGCAGCCAACCTGGGACTAGCGGGAGAAATGAACAGTACTTC.

V gene TRBV19 combines with J gene TRBJ2-1, with D possibly matching TRBD2 (6 bases). Germline V CDR1 and CDR2: LNHDA, SQIVND (reference sequence). V lost 6 bases, J lost 13 bases, and 19 bases lay in between. CDR3 length equals 13 residues. The DNA of the CDR3 is TGTGCCAGTAGCCCCATTAAGGGACTGCCTCAGTTCTTC. Translation: CASSPIKGLPQFF.

The rearrangement links TRBV27 to TRBJ1-2, with D hard to call. CDR3 size: 14 residues. Per germline, CDR1 MNHEY and CDR2 SMNVEV (reference sequence). V gave up 10 bases and J gave up 6 bases, with 21 bases separating them. The CDR3 bases are TGTGCCACCAAACCCCAGGCCTCAGCAGATGGCTACACCTTC. Its translation: CATKPQASADGYTF.

The chain combines TRBV4-3 with TRBJ2-7, with 11 positions matching TRBD2. The J segment lost 4 bases and the V segment lost 2 bases, leaving 4 bases of the junction unmatched. From germline, CDR1 is LGHNA and CDR2 YSLEER. The CDR3 covers 15 residues. The CDR3 nucleotides read TGCGCCAGCAGCCAACAGACTAGCGGGATTTACGAGCAGTACTTC. It codes for CASSQQTSGIYEQYF.

V is TRBV4-2 and J is TRBJ2-5; 10 positions match TRBD1. The CDR3 spans 14 residues. The V gene end was trimmed by 0 bases and the J gene end by 8 bases; junction bases not matched to a gene: 3. Germline values: CDR1 LGHNA, CDR2 YNFKEQ. The CDR3 loop is CASSQETGGETQYF. For the CDR3, the DNA is TGTGCCAGCAGCCAAGAGACAGGGGGCGAAACCCAGTACTTC.

This chain uses TRBV25-1 with TRBJ1-2, with D possibly TRBD1 on 5 matching bases. CDR3 size: 16 residues. V was pared by 1 base and J by 0 bases, with 12 bases between. CDR1 is MGHDK, CDR2 SYGVNS, per germline. CDR3 coding DNA: TGTGCCAGCAGTGAATTGGCAGGGCAGGCTAACTATGGCTACACCTTC. Protein sequence: CASSELAGQANYGYTF.

The V call is TRBV4-3, the J call TRBJ1-2; no firm D call. CDR1 and CDR2 from the germline V gene are LGHNA and YSLEER. The CDR3 is made up of 15 amino acids. Trimming left V 0 bases short and J 7 bases short, with 15 bases between. The CDR3 DNA follows: TGCGCCAGCAGCCAAGACCTGGGAGTTGAGCGTGGCTACACCTTC. Translated: CASSQDLGVERGYTF.

The chain is built from TRBV19 and TRBJ2-3; D possibly corresponds to TRBD2 (6 bases). The CDR3 totals 14 residues. CDR1 is LNHDA, CDR2 SQIVND, per germline (reference sequence). V lost 7 bases and J lost 8, with 19 bases in between. CDR3 loop: CASTDGLLRGTQYF. CDR3 DNA: TGTGCCAGTACCGATGGACTACTCCGGGGTACGCAGTATTTT.

V gene TRBV4-3 combines with J gene TRBJ2-5; weak D call: TRBD1 (5 bases). V lost 1 base and J lost 5, with 8 bases in between. Germline loops: CDR1 LGHNA, CDR2 YSLEER. The CDR3 runs to 13 residues. CDR3 coding DNA: TGCGCCAGCAGCCAAGCAGGGTTGGAGACCCAGTACTTC. Translating gives CASSQAGLETQYF.

The chain employs TRBV29-1 and TRBJ2-3; 7 nucleotides line up with TRBD1. V lost 1 base and J lost 4; bases outside the gene matches: 8. CDR1 is SQVTM, CDR2 ANQGSEA, per germline. The CDR3 sequence is 15 residues long. CDR3 loop: CSVEGEFRGPDTQYF. CDR3 DNA: TGCAGCGTTGAAGGGGAATTTAGGGGGCCAGATACGCAGTATTTT.

The chain joins TRBV9 to TRBJ1-5; D is unclear. Germline V gene lookup returns CDR1 SGDLS and CDR2 YYNGEE. Deletions cut 0 bases from V and 3 bases from J, with 4 bases between. CDR3 length equals 13 residues. The DNA of the CDR3 is TGTGCCAGCAGCGTAGGTCACAATCAGCCCCAGCATTTT. Translated, it gives CASSVGHNQPQHF.

This chain links TRBV7-9 with TRBJ2-7, with D possibly being TRBD1 (7 bases). Trimming pared 5 bases from V and 2 bases from J, leaving 19 bases between. The CDR3 contains 16 residues. Germline-derived CDR1 and CDR2 are SEHNR and FQNEAQ (reference sequence). CDR3 DNA: TGTGCCAGCAGCACTAGCCCCGGGACAGTGGCCTACGAGCAGTACTTC. Translation gives CASSTSPGTVAYEQYF.

This chain joins TRBV7-9 and TRBJ2-7; 7 bases align to TRBD1. Germline V gene sequence: CDR1 SEHNR, CDR2 FQNEAQ (reference sequence). The CDR3 extends over 15 amino acids. After removal of 5 bases from V and 4 bases from J, the junction contained 11 bases not matched to a gene. CDR3 coding DNA: TGTGCCAGCAGCCCCACCTGGGACAGACCATACGAGCAGTACTTC. This translates into CASSPTWDRPYEQYF.

The CDR3 region is CASSSRGGAGDTQYF. Here the CDR3 DNA reads TGTGCCAGCAGCTCAAGGGGGGGGGCGGGAGATACGCAGTATTTT. This rearrangement joins TRBV5-4 to TRBJ2-3; D is possibly TRBD2 (7 bases). V gave up 3 bases and J gave up 5 bases, with 16 bases separating them. This CDR3 has 15 residues. Germline V gene sequence: CDR1 SGHNT, CDR2 YYREEE (reference sequence).

The V call is TRBV7-2, the J call TRBJ2-7; no definite D call. CDR3 length: 13 amino acids. Germline V CDR1 and CDR2: SGHTA, FQGNSA. Trimming pared 1 base from V and 2 bases from J, leaving 6 bases between. The DNA of the CDR3 is TGTGCCAGCAGCTTAGACATGACCTACGAGCAGTACTTC. Its translation is CASSLDMTYEQYF.

The CDR3 here is CASSQQRGIRTDTQYF. The DNA of the CDR3 is TGCGCCAGCAGCCAACAAAGGGGGATCCGCACAGATACGCAGTATTTT. This rearrangement joins TRBV4-1 to TRBJ2-3, with TRBD1 as a possible D gene (6 bases). The CDR3 spans 16 residues. V lost 2 bases, J lost 1 base, and 13 bases lay in between. Germline assignment: CDR1 MGHRA and CDR2 YSYEKL.

This chain uses TRBV28 with TRBJ2-1; a possible D gene is TRBD2 (6 bases). Germline V gene data show CDR1 as MDHEN and CDR2 as SYDVKM. Trimming left V 3 bases short and J 3 bases short, with 9 bases between. The CDR3 extends over 14 amino acids. CDR3 DNA sequence: TGTGCCAGCAGTTTTGTCGGGAGCTACAATGAGCAGTTCTTC. It codes for CASSFVGSYNEQFF.

The V gene is TRBV29-1, the J gene TRBJ1-1; D ambiguous. Trimming removed 7 bases at V and 1 base at J, with 7 bases between. CDR3 length: 11 amino acids. Germline V gene data show CDR1 as SQVTM and CDR2 as ANQGSEA. The CDR3 spells CSGRENTEAFF. CDR3 nucleotide sequence: TGCAGCGGAAGAGAGAACACTGAAGCTTTCTTT.

This clone was detected only once. The chain couples TRBV5-6 to TRBJ2-1; maybe TRBD1 (5 bases). This CDR3 has 14 residues. Germline V gene lookup returns CDR1 SGHDT and CDR2 YYEEEE. The ends were cut back, 1 base at V and 4 bases at J, with 9 bases in the middle. CDR3 in amino acids: CASSLTGRYNEQFF. In DNA, the CDR3 is TGTGCCAGCAGCTTGACAGGCCGATACAATGAGCAGTTCTTC.

This sequence joins TRBV4-2 and TRBJ2-5; 8 bases line up with TRBD1. CDR1 and CDR2 from the germline V gene are LGHNA and YNFKEQ. Unmatched junction bases numbered 5, after V lost 3 bases and J lost 2 bases. This CDR3 has 15 amino acids. The DNA for the CDR3 is TGTGCCAGCAGCCACTCAGACAGGGGACAAGAGACCCAGTACTTC. It yields the protein CASSHSDRGQETQYF.

The chain has TRBV6-5 and TRBJ1-5; D perhaps matches TRBD1 (5 bases). With 2 bases removed from V and 7 bases from J, the gap between germline ends came to 12 bases. The CDR3 sequence is 14 residues long. Per germline, CDR1 MNHEY and CDR2 SVGAGI. This CDR3 is CASSYGAGGQPQHF. The DNA of the CDR3 is TGTGCCAGCAGTTACGGGGCAGGAGGGCAGCCCCAGCATTTT.

The chain recombines TRBV9 with TRBJ2-1; D is perhaps TRBD2 (7 bases). The CDR3 loop spans 16 amino acids. Germline loops: CDR1 SGDLS, CDR2 YYNGEE. Trimming took off 3 bases at V and 0 bases at J, with 13 bases between the two ends. The CDR3 coding sequence is TGTGCCAGCAGCGCCGCGGGGGCTCTCTCCTACAATGAGCAGTTCTTC. Residues: CASSAAGALSYNEQFF. The full variable domain, with the rest looked up from reference TRBV9 and TRBJ2-1, is DSGVTQTPKHLITATGQRVTLRCSPRSGDLSVYWYQQSLDQGLQFLIQYYNGEERAKGNILERFSAQQFPDLHSELNLSSLELGDSALYFCASSAAGALSYNEQFFGPGTRLTVL.

This clone was picked up a small number of times. V usage is TRBV19 and J usage is TRBJ2-1; TRBD2 aligns across 8 bases. Trimming removed 3 bases from V and 6 bases from J; junction bases left unmatched: 4. From germline, CDR1 is LNHDA and CDR2 SQIVND (reference sequence). The CDR3 runs to 14 residues. CDR3 loop: CASSIPGGLNEQFF. CDR3 sequence (DNA): TGTGCCAGTAGTATCCCGGGGGGGCTCAATGAGCAGTTCTTC.

The chain combines TRBV2 with TRBJ2-7; D is perhaps TRBD2 (6 bases). The CDR3 covers 13 residues. Deletions cut 7 bases from V and 3 bases from J, with 13 bases between. Looked up from germline, CDR1 is SNHLY and CDR2 is FYNNEI. The CDR3 protein is CASTWRGNYEQYF. The CDR3 bases are TGTGCCAGCACATGGCGCGGGAACTACGAGCAGTACTTC.

The gene calls are TRBV7-2 and TRBJ2-2; TRBD2 matches at 9 bases. J lost 1 base, V lost 6 bases, and 3 bases had no gene match. The germline V gene encodes CDR1 SGHTA and CDR2 FQGNSA. The CDR3 has 15 amino acids. This chain's CDR3 is CASRQLAGNTGELFF. CDR3 nucleotides: TGTGCCAGCAGACAACTAGCGGGGAACACCGGGGAGCTGTTTTTT. Variable domain in full (rest from reference TRBV7-2 and TRBJ2-2): GAGVSQSPSNKVTEKGKDVELRCDPISGHTALYWYRQSLGQGLEFLIYFQGNSAPDKSGLPSDRFSAERTGGSVSTLTIQRTQQEDSAVYLCASRQLAGNTGELFFGEGSRLTVL.

The chain uses TRBV29-1 and TRBJ2-1, with 12 bases matching TRBD2. Losses at the gene ends were 6 bases for V and 9 bases for J; bases not matched to a gene: 6. Germline V CDR1 and CDR2: SQVTM, ANQGSEA. This CDR3 contains 13 residues. The CDR3 bases are TGCAGCGTCTCTAGCGGGAGGGCAGGTGAGCAGTTCTTC. Translating it yields CSVSSGRAGEQFF.